This TCR beta chain was identified in a study of response to subunit inactivated influenza vaccine. This clonotype occurred many times. Its antigen is still unknown. Study conclusions and caveats: Seasonal influenza vaccination, on each occasion, was suggested by the authors to recruit few new T cells.

This CDR3 contains 17 residues. Germline assignment: CDR1 KGHDR and CDR2 SFDVKD. The trim removed 1 base at V and 4 bases at J, leaving 6 bases unmatched. MiXCR, applied by TCRdb to the RT-PCR reads, yields one record per CDR3 protein. The sample carries 450,000 to 600,000 distinct CDR3 sequences, about 15% recorded once. The material sequenced was CD4+ T cells sorted from PBMCs, taken less than 30 months after vaccination. The rearrangement links TRBV24-1 to TRBJ2-2; 9 nucleotides agree with TRBD1. The receptor was derived from a man between 50 and 69 years old who received an inactivated influenza vaccine. The CDR3 sequence: CATSDFVGTGFTGELFF. CDR3 sequence (DNA): TGTGCCACCAGTGATTTTGTGGGGACAGGGTTCACCGGGGAGCTGTTTTTT.